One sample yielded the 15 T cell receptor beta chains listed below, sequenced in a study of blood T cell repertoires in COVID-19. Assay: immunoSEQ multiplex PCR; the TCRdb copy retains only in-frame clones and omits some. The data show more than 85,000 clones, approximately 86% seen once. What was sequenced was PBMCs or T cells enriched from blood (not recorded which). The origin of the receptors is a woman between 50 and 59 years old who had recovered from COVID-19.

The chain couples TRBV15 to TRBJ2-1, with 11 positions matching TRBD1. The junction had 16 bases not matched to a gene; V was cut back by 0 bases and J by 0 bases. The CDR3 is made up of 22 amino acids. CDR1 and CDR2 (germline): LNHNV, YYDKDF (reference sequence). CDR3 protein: CATSRESRGQGAYLSSYNEQFF. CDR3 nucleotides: TGTGCCACCAGCAGAGAAAGCCGCGGACAGGGGGCTTACCTGAGCTCCTACAATGAGCAGTTCTTC.

The CDR3 spells CASSQGGASYNEQFF. CDR3 DNA sequence: TGTGCCAGCAGTCAGGGCGGGGCCTCCTACAATGAGCAGTTCTTC. The J gene is TRBJ2-1, the V gene TRBV27; TRBD2 is a possible D gene (6 bases). The CDR3 loop spans 15 amino acids. Germline loops: CDR1 MNHEY, CDR2 SMNVEV (reference sequence). Trimming cost V 5 bases and J 0 bases, with 11 bases left between them.

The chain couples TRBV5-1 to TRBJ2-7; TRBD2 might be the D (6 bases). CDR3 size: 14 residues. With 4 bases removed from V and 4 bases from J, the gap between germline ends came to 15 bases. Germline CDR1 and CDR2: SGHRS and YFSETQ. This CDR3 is CASSPGGKGYEQYF. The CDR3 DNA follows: TGCGCCAGCAGCCCTGGCGGGAAGGGGTACGAGCAGTACTTC.

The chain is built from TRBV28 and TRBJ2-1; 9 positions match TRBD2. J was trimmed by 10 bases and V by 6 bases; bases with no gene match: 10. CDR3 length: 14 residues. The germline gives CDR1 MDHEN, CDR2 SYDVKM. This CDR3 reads CASSHGLALREQFF. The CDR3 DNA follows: TGTGCCAGCAGCCATGGACTAGCGCTACGGGAGCAGTTCTTC.

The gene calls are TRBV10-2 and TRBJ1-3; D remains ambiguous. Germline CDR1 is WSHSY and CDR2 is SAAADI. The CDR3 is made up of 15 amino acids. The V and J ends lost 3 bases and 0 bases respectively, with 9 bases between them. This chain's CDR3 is CASSDLKSSGNTIYF. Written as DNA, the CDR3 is TGCGCCAGCAGTGATCTCAAGAGCTCTGGAAACACCATATATTTT.

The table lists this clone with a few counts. The CDR3 DNA reads TGTGCCAGCAGCTTACTGGGGGCGGTAAATCAGCCCCAGCATTTT. Translating it yields CASSLLGAVNQPQHF. The chain is built from TRBV7-8 and TRBJ1-5, with D possibly being TRBD1 (6 bases). CDR3 length equals 15 residues. Germline loops: CDR1 SGHVS, CDR2 FQNEAQ. Deletions cut 2 bases from V and 4 bases from J, with 12 bases between. Using reference TRBV7-8 and TRBJ1-5 for the parts outside the CDR3, the full variable domain is GAGVSQSPRYKVAKRGQDVALRCDPISGHVSLFWYQQALGQGPEFLTYFQNEAQLDKSGLPSDRFFAERPEGSVSTLKIQRTQQEDSAVYLCASSLLGAVNQPQHFGDGTRLSIL.

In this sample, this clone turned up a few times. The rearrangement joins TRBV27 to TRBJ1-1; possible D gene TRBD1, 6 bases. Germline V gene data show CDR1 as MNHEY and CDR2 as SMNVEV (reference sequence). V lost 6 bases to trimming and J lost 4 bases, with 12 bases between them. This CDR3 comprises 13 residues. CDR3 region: CASRERGSTEAFF. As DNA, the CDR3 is TGTGCCAGCAGGGAAAGGGGGAGCACTGAAGCTTTCTTT.

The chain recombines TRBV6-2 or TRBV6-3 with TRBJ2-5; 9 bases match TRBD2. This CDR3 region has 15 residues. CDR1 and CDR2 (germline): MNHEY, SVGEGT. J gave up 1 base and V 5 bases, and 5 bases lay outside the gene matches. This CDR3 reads CASSDLAGTQETQYF. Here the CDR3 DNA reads TGTGCCAGCAGTGACCTAGCGGGAACCCAAGAGACCCAGTACTTC.

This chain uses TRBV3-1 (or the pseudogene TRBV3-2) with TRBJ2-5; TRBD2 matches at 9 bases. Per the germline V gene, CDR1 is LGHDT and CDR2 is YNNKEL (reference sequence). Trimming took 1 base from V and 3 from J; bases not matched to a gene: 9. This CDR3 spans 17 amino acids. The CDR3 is CASSQANGGGGKETQYF. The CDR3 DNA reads TGTGCCAGCAGCCAAGCAAATGGCGGGGGGGGTAAAGAGACCCAGTACTTC.

The CDR3 DNA sequence: TGCGCCAGCAGTCAGGCGGGGGGGACAGATACGCAGTATTTT. This sequence encodes CASSQAGGTDTQYF. The chain has TRBV10-2 and TRBJ2-3; 9 bases are a match to TRBD2. The CDR3 runs 14 residues. Trimming at V came to 5 bases and at J to 3 bases, leaving 3 bases not matched to a gene. CDR1 is WSHSY, CDR2 SAAADI, per germline.

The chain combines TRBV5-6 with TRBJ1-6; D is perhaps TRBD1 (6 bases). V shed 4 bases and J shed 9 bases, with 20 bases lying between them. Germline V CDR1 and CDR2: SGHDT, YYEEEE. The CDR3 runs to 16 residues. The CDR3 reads CASSATFQGRGSPLHF. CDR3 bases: TGTGCCAGCAGCGCCACCTTCCAGGGGAGAGGTTCACCCCTCCACTTT. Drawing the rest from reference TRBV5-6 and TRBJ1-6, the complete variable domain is DAGVTQSPTHLIKTRGQQVTLRCSPKSGHDTVSWYQQALGQGPQFIFQYYEEEERQRGNFPDRFSGHQFPNYSSELNVNALLLGDSALYLCASSATFQGRGSPLHFGNGTRLTVT.

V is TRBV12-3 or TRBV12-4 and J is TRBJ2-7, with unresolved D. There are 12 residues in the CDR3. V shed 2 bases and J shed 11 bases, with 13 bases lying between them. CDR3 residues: CASSLNSPVEYF. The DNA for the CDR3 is TGTGCCAGCAGTTTAAACAGCCCGGTGGAGTACTTC.

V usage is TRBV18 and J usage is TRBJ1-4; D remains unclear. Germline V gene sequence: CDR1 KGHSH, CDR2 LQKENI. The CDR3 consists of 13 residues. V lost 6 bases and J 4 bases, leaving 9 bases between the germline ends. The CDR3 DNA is TGTGCCAGCTCCGGCGGTCATAATGAAAAACTGTTTTTT. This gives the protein CASSGGHNEKLFF. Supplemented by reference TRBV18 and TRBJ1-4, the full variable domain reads NAGVMQNPRHLVRRRGQEARLRCSPMKGHSHVYWYRQLPEEGLKFMVYLQKENIIDESGMPKERFSAEFPKEGPSILRIQQVVRGDSAAYFCASSGGHNEKLFFGSGTQLSVL.

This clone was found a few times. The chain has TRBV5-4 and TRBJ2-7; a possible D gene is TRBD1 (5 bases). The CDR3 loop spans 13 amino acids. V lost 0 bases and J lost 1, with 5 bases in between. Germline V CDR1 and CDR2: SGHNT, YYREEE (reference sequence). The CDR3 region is CASSLGQSYEQYF. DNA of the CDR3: TGTGCCAGCAGCTTGGGACAGTCCTACGAGCAGTACTTC.

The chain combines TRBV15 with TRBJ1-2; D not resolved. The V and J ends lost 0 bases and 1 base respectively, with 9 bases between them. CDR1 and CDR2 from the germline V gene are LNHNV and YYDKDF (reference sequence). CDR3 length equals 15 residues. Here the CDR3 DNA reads TGTGCCACCAGCAGAGAGGCAGGTGATAACTATGGCTACACCTTC. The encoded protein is CATSREAGDNYGYTF.